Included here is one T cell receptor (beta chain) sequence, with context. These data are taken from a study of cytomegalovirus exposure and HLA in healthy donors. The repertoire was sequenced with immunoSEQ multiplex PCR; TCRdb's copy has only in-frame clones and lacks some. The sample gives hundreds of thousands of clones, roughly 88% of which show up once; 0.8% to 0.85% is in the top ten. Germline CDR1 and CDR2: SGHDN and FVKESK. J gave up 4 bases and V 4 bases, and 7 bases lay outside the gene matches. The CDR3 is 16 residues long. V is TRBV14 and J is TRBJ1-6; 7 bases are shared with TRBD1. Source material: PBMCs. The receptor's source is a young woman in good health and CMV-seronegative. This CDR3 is CASSLHPGQYNSPLHF. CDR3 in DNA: TGTGCCAGCAGCCTTCATCCGGGACAGTATAATTCACCCCTCCACTTT.